The 32 T cell receptor beta chains reported below all come from one sample, sequenced in a study of graft-versus-host responses after intestinal transplantation. For these receptors, no antigen is known. The protocol was immunoSEQ multiplex PCR, while the TCRdb copy is restricted to in-frame clones and leaves out a portion. The data hold 65,000 to 85,000 clones, with 87% observed a single time. Sample: unstimulated CD8+ T cells sorted from spleen or lymph node cells, taken before transplant. These receptors all come from a human donor who was the organ donor for an intestinal transplant.

This sequence joins TRBV4-1 and TRBJ1-3, with D perhaps TRBD1 (5 bases). The V gene lost 0 bases and the J gene lost 0 bases, with 9 bases spanning the gap. From germline, CDR1 is MGHRA and CDR2 YSYEKL. This CDR3 comprises 16 residues. CDR3 sequence reads: CASSQDRGTSGNTIYF. The DNA of the CDR3 is TGCGCCAGCAGCCAAGATCGGGGCACCTCTGGAAACACCATATATTTT.

The rearrangement links TRBV7-9 to TRBJ1-2, with D tentatively TRBD1 (5 bases). V lost 4 bases, J lost 3 bases, and 12 bases lay in between. The V gene's germline CDR1 is SEHNR and CDR2 FQNEAQ (reference sequence). The CDR3 is made up of 14 amino acids. CDR3 region: CASSYLGTYYGYTF. CDR3 in DNA: TGTGCCAGCAGCTACCTCGGGACTTACTATGGCTACACCTTC.

This clone was counted between two and nine times. The rearrangement joins TRBV10-1 to TRBJ2-2, with D maybe TRBD1 (6 bases). Germline CDR1 reads WNHNN; CDR2 reads SYGVQD (reference sequence). This CDR3 has 14 residues. With 3 bases removed from V and 6 bases from J, the gap between germline ends came to 11 bases. The CDR3 spells CASSDPNRAGELFF. The CDR3 DNA reads as TGCGCCAGCAGTGACCCGAACAGGGCCGGGGAGCTGTTTTTT.

V and J are TRBV9 and TRBJ1-2, with D uncertain. The CDR3 covers 15 residues. The germline V gene has CDR1 SGDLS and CDR2 YYNGEE. The germline V and J ends were trimmed by 0 bases and 0 bases, with 9 bases remaining between them. As DNA, the CDR3 is TGTGCCAGCAGCGTAGGGACGGGTACTAACTATGGCTACACCTTC. Protein: CASSVGTGTNYGYTF.

The rearrangement joins TRBV7-8 to TRBJ2-2; 10 bases agree with TRBD1. V lost 5 bases, J lost 5 bases, and 23 bases stayed unmatched. CDR1 and CDR2 from the germline V gene are SGHVS and FQNEAQ. This CDR3 region has 21 residues. CDR3 DNA sequence: TGTGCCAGCAGCCAAGCTTATGGGACAGGGGAGTTTCTGGGTCTAACCGGGGAGCTGTTTTTT. Translating gives CASSQAYGTGEFLGLTGELFF.

The genes are TRBV15 and TRBJ2-1; TRBD2 might be the D (6 bases). The CDR3 spans 15 residues. The V end was cut by 3 bases, the J end by 1 base, with 10 bases between. CDR1 LNHNV and CDR2 YYDKDF come from the germline V gene (reference sequence). The CDR3 bases are TGTGCCACCAGCAGCGGGGCGGGGTCCTACAATGAGCAGTTCTTC. It encodes CATSSGAGSYNEQFF.

The rearrangement joins TRBV28 to TRBJ1-1, with a possible D match to TRBD1 (5 bases). The germline V and J ends were trimmed by 5 bases and 6 bases, with 13 bases remaining between them. CDR1 and CDR2 from the germline V gene are MDHEN and SYDVKM. The CDR3 length is 13 residues. Written as DNA, the CDR3 is TGTGCCAGCAGTCTAGTCGGGGGGGCTGAAGCTTTCTTT. Protein: CASSLVGGAEAFF. The whole variable domain, filled in from reference TRBV28 and TRBJ1-1, reads DVKVTQSSRYLVKRTGEKVFLECVQDMDHENMFWYRQDPGLGLRLIYFSYDVKMKEKGDIPEGYSVSREKKERFSLILESASTNQTSMYLCASSLVGGAEAFFGQGTRLTVV.

This clone has only a few counts. This chain links TRBV6-6 with TRBJ1-5, with D possibly TRBD1 on 5 matching bases. Germline V lookup: CDR1 MNHNY, CDR2 SVGAGI (reference sequence). This CDR3 is built from 15 residues. V was clipped by 2 bases and J by 0 bases, with 8 bases between them. This CDR3 is CASSYGDGSNQPQHF. In DNA form, the CDR3 reads TGTGCCAGCAGTTACGGGGACGGTAGCAATCAGCCCCAGCATTTT.

Only one count was recorded for this clone. This rearrangement joins TRBV7-9 to TRBJ2-7, with TRBD1 identical over 12 bases. Per the germline V gene, CDR1 is SEHNR and CDR2 is FQNEAQ (reference sequence). The CDR3 is 19 residues long. Germline trimming cut 1 base from V and 2 bases from J; bases unmatched to any gene: 12. The CDR3 loop is CASSLVYRGQGADAYEQYF. The CDR3 DNA sequence: TGTGCCAGCAGCTTAGTGTATAGGGGACAGGGGGCCGACGCCTACGAGCAGTACTTC.

This chain uses TRBV7-8 with TRBJ2-7; 7 bases fit TRBD1. Germline loops: CDR1 SGHVS, CDR2 FQNEAQ. V shed 5 bases and J 5 bases; nucleotides not matched to a gene: 9. The CDR3 covers 14 residues. The chain's CDR3 is CASSTDRVVDEQYF. In DNA form, the CDR3 reads TGTGCCAGCAGCACCGACAGGGTTGTCGACGAGCAGTACTTC.

This clone was seen more than once but under ten times. This chain uses TRBV5-1 with TRBJ2-3; D call uncertain. This CDR3 comprises 15 residues. The V gene lost 0 bases and the J gene lost 0 bases, with 8 bases spanning the gap. Germline V lookup: CDR1 SGHRS, CDR2 YFSETQ. CDR3 loop: CASSLVFASTDTQYF. The CDR3 nucleotides are TGCGCCAGCAGCTTGGTATTCGCAAGCACAGATACGCAGTATTTT.

This clone was seen a handful of times. The rearrangement uses TRBV6-1 and TRBJ2-1; TRBD1 aligns across 8 bases. This CDR3 comprises 15 residues. Germline lookup yields CDR1 MNHNS and CDR2 SASEGT. With 7 bases clipped from V and 3 bases from J, the junction kept 8 bases outside the gene matches. CDR3 loop: CASTVPGQVYNEQFF. The CDR3 coding sequence is TGTGCCAGCACGGTCCCGGGACAGGTCTACAATGAGCAGTTCTTC.

The rearrangement joins TRBV10-2 to TRBJ2-2, with TRBD1 matching 8 bases. V lost 0 bases and J lost 3; bases outside the gene matches: 9. In germline, CDR1 is WSHSY, CDR2 SAAADI. This CDR3 is built from 18 residues. CDR3 sequence: CASSESASQGAYTGELFF. CDR3 in DNA: TGCGCCAGCAGTGAGTCAGCCAGCCAGGGGGCCTACACCGGGGAGCTGTTTTTT.

V usage is TRBV6-4 and J usage is TRBJ2-2; D ambiguous. The V gene lost 3 bases and the J gene lost 2 bases, with 10 bases spanning the gap. This CDR3 has 15 amino acids. CDR1 is MRHNA and CDR2 is SNTAGT in the germline V gene. For the CDR3, the DNA is TGTGCCAGCAGTGAAAGGGCAGCTAACACCGGGGAGCTGTTTTTT. Protein product: CASSERAANTGELFF.

The rearrangement joins TRBV4-1 to TRBJ2-7; D perhaps matches TRBD1 (6 bases). This CDR3 is built from 15 residues. Germline loops: CDR1 MGHRA, CDR2 YSYEKL. The V end lost 0 bases, the J end lost 3 bases, and 12 bases lay between the germline ends. The CDR3, as DNA: TGCGCCAGCAGCCAAGATAGGGGGTATTACTACGAGCAGTACTTC. This encodes CASSQDRGYYYEQYF.

This rearrangement joins TRBV5-1 to TRBJ2-7; a possible D gene is TRBD2 (5 bases). CDR3 length: 15 amino acids. CDR1 SGHRS and CDR2 YFSETQ come from the germline V gene. Trimming removed 2 bases from V and 3 bases from J, with 15 bases in between. The CDR3 coding sequence is TGCGCCAGCAGCTTCCGGGGATCTCCCTACTACGAGCAGTACTTC. Amino acid sequence: CASSFRGSPYYEQYF.

The V and J genes are TRBV2 and TRBJ2-7, with D possibly matching TRBD1 (5 bases). Germline V gene data show CDR1 as SNHLY and CDR2 as FYNNEI. The CDR3 has 13 residues. V lost 10 bases to trimming and J lost 0 bases, with 13 bases between them. CDR3 residues: CAIDTDSSYEQYF. The CDR3, as DNA: TGTGCCATCGACACCGACAGCTCCTACGAGCAGTACTTC.

The J gene is TRBJ2-7, the V gene TRBV5-6, with D perhaps matching TRBD2 (6 bases). From germline, CDR1 is SGHDT and CDR2 YYEEEE. V lost 4 bases, J lost 0 bases, and 8 bases lay in between. This CDR3 region has 13 residues. CDR3 amino acids: CASSRGSSYEQYF. The CDR3 DNA reads as TGTGCCAGCAGCCGGGGGTCCTCCTACGAGCAGTACTTC.

This clone was observed a single time. The gene calls are TRBV5-6 and TRBJ2-2, with 9 bases aligning to TRBD2. The CDR3 covers 17 residues. The J segment lost 6 bases and the V segment lost 1 base, leaving 10 bases of the junction unmatched. Germline lookup yields CDR1 SGHDT and CDR2 YYEEEE. This CDR3 is CASSLRSGGSHAGELFF. CDR3 coding DNA: TGTGCCAGCAGCTTGCGGAGCGGGGGGTCCCACGCCGGGGAGCTGTTTTTT.

In its sample, this clone was seen once. CDR3: CASSEALSGFQETQYF. As DNA, the CDR3 is TGTGCCAGCAGTGAAGCTCTCTCGGGCTTCCAAGAGACCCAGTACTTC. The chain couples TRBV2 to TRBJ2-5; D ambiguous. CDR1 is SNHLY and CDR2 is FYNNEI in the germline V gene. V was trimmed by 0 bases and J by 1 base, leaving 12 bases between them. The CDR3 is 16 amino acids.

V gene TRBV27 combines with J gene TRBJ1-1; D ambiguous. The V gene lost 3 bases and the J gene lost 4 bases, with 9 bases spanning the gap. Germline loops: CDR1 MNHEY, CDR2 SMNVEV (reference sequence). This CDR3 comprises 13 residues. The DNA for the CDR3 is TGTGCCAGCAGTTTTTATGAGGGCACTGAAGCTTTCTTT. Protein: CASSFYEGTEAFF.

The V and J genes are TRBV28 and TRBJ2-3; D call uncertain. Trimming cost V 2 bases and J 2 bases, with 11 bases left between them. This CDR3 comprises 15 residues. Germline V gene data show CDR1 as MDHEN and CDR2 as SYDVKM. CDR3 sequence (DNA): TGTGCCAGCAGTTTAGGAACAGTCTCCACAGATACGCAGTATTTT. Translating it yields CASSLGTVSTDTQYF.

The chain carries TRBV4-1 and TRBJ2-7, with unresolved D. The V end was cut by 1 base, the J end by 4 bases, with 11 bases between. This CDR3 contains 14 residues. Germline V gene lookup returns CDR1 MGHRA and CDR2 YSYEKL. As DNA, the CDR3 is TGCGCCAGCAGCCAAGGTGGGCTTGGGTACGAGCAGTACTTC. It yields the protein CASSQGGLGYEQYF.

This chain uses TRBV5-6 with TRBJ1-2, with 8 positions matching TRBD1. The CDR3 is made up of 17 amino acids. The J segment lost 1 base and the V segment lost 4 bases, leaving 12 bases of the junction unmatched. The germline gives CDR1 SGHDT, CDR2 YYEEEE. The CDR3, as DNA: TGTGCCAGCAGCCCAGGGACAGGAGTTTCGGTTAACTATGGCTACACCTTC. Protein: CASSPGTGVSVNYGYTF.

This rearrangement joins TRBV19 to TRBJ2-7; 7 bases line up with TRBD2. The V gene end was trimmed by 6 bases and the J gene end by 3 bases; junction bases not matched to a gene: 11. CDR3 size: 15 residues. Per germline, CDR1 LNHDA and CDR2 SQIVND (reference sequence). CDR3 coding DNA: TGTGCCAGTAGCCATACATCGGGAGGATACTACGAGCAGTACTTC. This codes for CASSHTSGGYYEQYF.

The CDR3 sequence: CASSSASGVEQYF. CDR3 bases: TGTGCCAGCAGTAGCGCCTCCGGGGTCGAGCAGTACTTC. The chain recombines TRBV13 with TRBJ2-7; a weak D match, TRBD2 (5 bases). Per the germline V gene, CDR1 is PRHDT and CDR2 is FYEKMQ (reference sequence). This CDR3 comprises 13 residues. The V gene lost 6 bases and the J gene lost 6 bases, with 15 bases spanning the gap.

V usage is TRBV30 and J usage is TRBJ2-7; D unresolved. The V gene's germline CDR1 is GTSNPN and CDR2 SVGIG (reference sequence). The CDR3 extends over 12 amino acids. V lost 0 bases, J lost 3 bases, and 6 bases lay in between. DNA for the CDR3: TGTGCCTGGAGTGTAGCCGTCTACGAGCAGTACTTC. As protein: CAWSVAVYEQYF.

This clone was picked up one time. The rearrangement joins TRBV4-1 to TRBJ1-5; D gene uncertain. In germline, CDR1 is MGHRA, CDR2 YSYEKL. Trimming left V 4 bases short and J 1 base short, with 11 bases between. This CDR3 region has 15 residues. Here the CDR3 reads CASSPRMTSNQPQHF. In DNA form, the CDR3 reads TGCGCCAGCAGCCCTCGTATGACGAGCAATCAGCCCCAGCATTTT.

The chain combines TRBV4-1 with TRBJ2-7, with a weak D call TRBD1 (5 bases). The germline CDR1 and CDR2 sequences are MGHRA and YSYEKL. The germline V and J ends were trimmed by 1 base and 3 bases, with 19 bases remaining between them. This CDR3 is built from 17 residues. The DNA of the CDR3 is TGCGCCAGCAGCCAAGGATTGACTTTCGACAGCTTCTACGAGCAGTACTTC. It translates to CASSQGLTFDSFYEQYF.

The chain uses TRBV7-6 and TRBJ2-7; tentatively, D is TRBD2 (7 bases). This CDR3 spans 17 amino acids. Germline V CDR1 and CDR2: SGHVS, FNYEAQ. Deletions cut 1 base from V and 3 bases from J, with 19 bases between. The CDR3 DNA is TGTGCCAGCAGCTTAGAGGTTGGGGGGGGCTTCGTCTACGAGCAGTACTTC. Translation gives CASSLEVGGGFVYEQYF.

A word on this clone: The germline gene is not matched at one end of the junction; a read error may be the cause. This sequence joins TRBV27 and TRBJ2-4, with D unclear. The CDR3 contains 14 residues. The germline V gene has CDR1 MNHEY and CDR2 SMNVEV (reference sequence). CDR3 nucleotide sequence: TGTGCCAGCAGTTTATCCGCAGCCCAAAACATTCAGTACTTC. As protein: CASSLSAAQNIQYF.

The chain employs TRBV27 and TRBJ1-1, with 8 bases fitting TRBD1. There are 15 residues in the CDR3. Germline lookup yields CDR1 MNHEY and CDR2 SMNVEV (reference sequence). J was trimmed by 4 bases and V by 4 bases; bases with no gene match: 8. CDR3 sequence reads: CASSSRQGMSTEAFF. CDR3 nucleotide sequence: TGTGCCAGCAGTTCCCGACAGGGGATGAGCACTGAAGCTTTCTTT.